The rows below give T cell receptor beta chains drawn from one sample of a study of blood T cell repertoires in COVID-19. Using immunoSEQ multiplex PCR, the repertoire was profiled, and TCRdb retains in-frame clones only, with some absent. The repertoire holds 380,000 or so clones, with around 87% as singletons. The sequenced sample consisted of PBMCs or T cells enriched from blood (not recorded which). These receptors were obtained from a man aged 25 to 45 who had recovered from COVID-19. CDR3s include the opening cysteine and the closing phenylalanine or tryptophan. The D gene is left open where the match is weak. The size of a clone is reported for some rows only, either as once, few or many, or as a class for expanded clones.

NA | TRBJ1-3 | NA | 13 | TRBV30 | CAWSRVGGNTIYF | TGTGCCTGGAGCCGAGTTGGTGGAAACACCATATATTTT
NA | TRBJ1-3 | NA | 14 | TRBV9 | CASSVGAERNTIYF | TGTGCCAGCAGCGTAGGAGCGGAGAGGAACACCATATATTTT
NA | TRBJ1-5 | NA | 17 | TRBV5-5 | CASSPGLGGYSNQPQHF | TGTGCCAGCAGCCCCGGCCTAGGCGGATATAGCAATCAGCCCCAGCATTTT
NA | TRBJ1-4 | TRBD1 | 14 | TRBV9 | CASSVGGGGEKLFF | TGTGCCAGCAGCGTAGGAGGGGGCGGTGAAAAACTGTTTTTT
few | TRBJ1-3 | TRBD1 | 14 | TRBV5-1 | CASSATGAGNTIYF | TGCGCCAGCAGCGCTACAGGGGCTGGAAACACCATATATTTT
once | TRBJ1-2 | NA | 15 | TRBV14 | CASSQLAGSNYGYTF | TGTGCCAGCAGCCAATTGGCAGGATCGAACTATGGCTACACCTTC
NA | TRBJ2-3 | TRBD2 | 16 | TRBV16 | CASSLTGTSIADTQYF | TGTGCCAGCAGCCTTACCGGGACTAGCATCGCAGATACGCAGTATTTT
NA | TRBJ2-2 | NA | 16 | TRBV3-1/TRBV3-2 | CASSQDLREYTGELFF | TGTGCCAGCAGCCAAGATCTGAGGGAGTACACCGGGGAGCTGTTTTTT
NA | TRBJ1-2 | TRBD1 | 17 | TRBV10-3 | CAISVTGTGGSGYGYTF | TGTGCCATCAGTGTAACCGGGACAGGGGGTTCTGGCTATGGCTACACCTTC
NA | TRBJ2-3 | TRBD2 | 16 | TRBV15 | CATSRGASGYTDTQYF | TGTGCCACCAGCAGAGGTGCTAGCGGTTACACAGATACGCAGTATTTT
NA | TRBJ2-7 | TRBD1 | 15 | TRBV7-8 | CASSYRDRGPYEQYF | TGTGCCAGCAGCTACCGGGACAGGGGGCCCTACGAGCAGTACTTC
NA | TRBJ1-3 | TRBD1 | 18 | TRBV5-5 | CASSFGQGRGSSGNTIYF | TGTGCCAGCAGCTTCGGACAGGGTCGGGGCAGCTCTGGAAACACCATATATTTT
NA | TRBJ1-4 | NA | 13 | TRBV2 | CASQRLTNEKLFF | TGTGCCAGTCAGAGGTTAACTAATGAAAAACTGTTTTTT
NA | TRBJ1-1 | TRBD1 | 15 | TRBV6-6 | CASSQRTGSNTEAFF | TGTGCCAGCAGTCAAAGGACAGGTTCGAACACTGAAGCTTTCTTT
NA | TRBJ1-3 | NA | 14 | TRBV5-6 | CASSFPGAGNTIYF | TGTGCCAGCAGCTTCCCAGGGGCTGGAAACACCATATATTTT
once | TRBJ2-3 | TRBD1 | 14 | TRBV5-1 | CASSLQQGTDTQYF | TGCGCCAGCAGCTTACAACAGGGGACAGATACGCAGTATTTT
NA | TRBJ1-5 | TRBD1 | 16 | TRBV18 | CASSPLGGQGAQPQHF | TGTGCCAGCTCACCACTCGGGGGACAGGGAGCTCAGCCCCAGCATTTT
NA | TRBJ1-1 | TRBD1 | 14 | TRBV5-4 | CASSSWDRATEAFF | TGTGCCAGCAGCTCTTGGGACAGGGCCACTGAAGCTTTCTTT
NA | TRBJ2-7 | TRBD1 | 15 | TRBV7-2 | CASSLVQGVSYEQYF | TGTGCCAGCAGCTTAGTCCAGGGGGTCTCCTACGAGCAGTACTTC
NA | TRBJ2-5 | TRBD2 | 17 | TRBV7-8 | CASSLMRLAGGWETQYF | TGTGCCAGCAGCTTGATGAGACTAGCGGGGGGATGGGAGACCCAGTACTTC
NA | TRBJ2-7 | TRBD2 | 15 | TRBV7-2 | CASSLAEGLVNEQYF | TGTGCCAGCAGCTTAGCGGAGGGACTAGTTAACGAGCAGTACTTC
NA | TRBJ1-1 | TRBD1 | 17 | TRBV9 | CASSVMTGGFMNTEAFF | TGTGCCAGCAGCGTAATGACAGGGGGCTTTATGAACACTGAAGCTTTCTTT
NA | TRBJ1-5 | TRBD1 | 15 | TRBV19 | CASSSGQGGNQPQHF | TGTGCCAGTAGCTCGGGACAGGGGGGCAATCAGCCCCAGCATTTT